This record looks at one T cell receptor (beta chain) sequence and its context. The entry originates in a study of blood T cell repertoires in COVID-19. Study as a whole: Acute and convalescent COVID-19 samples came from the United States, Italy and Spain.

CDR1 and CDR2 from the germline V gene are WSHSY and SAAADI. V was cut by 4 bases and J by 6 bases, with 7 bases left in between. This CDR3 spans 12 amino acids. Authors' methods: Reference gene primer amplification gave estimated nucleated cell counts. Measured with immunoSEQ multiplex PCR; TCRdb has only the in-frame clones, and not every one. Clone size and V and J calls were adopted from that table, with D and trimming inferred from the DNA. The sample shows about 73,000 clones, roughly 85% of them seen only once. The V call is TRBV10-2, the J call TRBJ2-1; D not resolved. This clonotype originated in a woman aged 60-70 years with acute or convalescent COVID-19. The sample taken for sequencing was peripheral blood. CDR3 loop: CASSVRGNEQFF. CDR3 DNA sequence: TGCGCCAGCAGTGTTAGAGGCAATGAGCAGTTCTTC.